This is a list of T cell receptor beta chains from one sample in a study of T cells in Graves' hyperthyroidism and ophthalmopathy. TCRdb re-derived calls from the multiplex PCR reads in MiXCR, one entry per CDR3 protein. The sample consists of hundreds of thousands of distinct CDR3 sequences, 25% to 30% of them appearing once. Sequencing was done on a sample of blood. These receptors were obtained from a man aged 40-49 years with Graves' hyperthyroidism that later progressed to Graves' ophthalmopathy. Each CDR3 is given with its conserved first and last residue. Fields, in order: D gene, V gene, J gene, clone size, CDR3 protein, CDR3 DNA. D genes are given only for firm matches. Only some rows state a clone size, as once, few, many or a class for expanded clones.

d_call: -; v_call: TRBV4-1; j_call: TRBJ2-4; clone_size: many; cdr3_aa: CASSQDSMFAKNIQYF; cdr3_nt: TGCGCCAGCAGCCAAGATTCCATGTTTGCCAAAAACATTCAGTACTTC
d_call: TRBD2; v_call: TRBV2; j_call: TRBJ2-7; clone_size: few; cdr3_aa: CASSELSSGRTSGGTYEQYF; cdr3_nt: TGTGCCAGCAGTGAATTATCGAGCGGGAGGACTAGCGGAGGGACCTACGAGCAGTACTTC
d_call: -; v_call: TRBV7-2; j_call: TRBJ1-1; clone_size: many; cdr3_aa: CASIRTGIMNTEAFF; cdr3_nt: TGTGCCAGCATTCGCACAGGGATTATGAACACTGAAGCTTTCTTT
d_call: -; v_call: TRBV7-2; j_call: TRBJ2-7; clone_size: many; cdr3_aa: CASSSGPGRIYEQYF; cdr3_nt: TGTGCCAGCAGCTCAGGGCCAGGGAGGATCTACGAGCAGTACTTC
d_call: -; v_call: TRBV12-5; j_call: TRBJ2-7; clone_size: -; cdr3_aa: CASLEDPGEQYF; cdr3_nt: TGTGCTAGTTTGGAGGACCCGGGAGAGCAGTACTTC
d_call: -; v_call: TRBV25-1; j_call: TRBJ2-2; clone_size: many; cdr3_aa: CASSAYVPPGLHTGELFF; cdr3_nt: TGTGCCAGCAGTGCTTATGTCCCGCCCGGGTTACACACCGGGGAGCTGTTTTTT
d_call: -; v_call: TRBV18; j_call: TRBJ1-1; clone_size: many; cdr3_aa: CASSPQGGSTEAFF; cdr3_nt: TGTGCCAGCTCACCACAGGGGGGGAGTACTGAAGCTTTCTTT
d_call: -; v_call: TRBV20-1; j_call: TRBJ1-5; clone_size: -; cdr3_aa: CSARLGPNSNQPQHF; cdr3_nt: TGCAGTGCTAGGCTCGGTCCAAATAGCAATCAGCCCCAGCATTTT
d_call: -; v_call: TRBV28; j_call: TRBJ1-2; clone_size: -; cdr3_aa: CASSLSGYNYGYTF; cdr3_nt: TGTGCCAGCAGTTTATCAGGATATAACTATGGCTACACCTTC
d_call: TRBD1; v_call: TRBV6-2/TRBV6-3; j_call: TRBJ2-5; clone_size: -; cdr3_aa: CASSSGQGAVETQYF; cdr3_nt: TGTGCCAGCAGTTCCGGGCAGGGGGCAGTGGAGACCCAGTACTTC
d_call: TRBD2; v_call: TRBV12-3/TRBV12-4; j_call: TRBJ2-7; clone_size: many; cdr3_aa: CASSPRTSGDYEQYF; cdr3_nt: TGTGCCAGCAGTCCTCGGACTAGCGGAGACTACGAGCAGTACTTC
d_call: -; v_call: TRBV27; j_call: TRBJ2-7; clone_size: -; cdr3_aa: CARPLGLSYEQYF; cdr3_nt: TGTGCCAGGCCCCTCGGACTCTCCTACGAGCAGTACTTC
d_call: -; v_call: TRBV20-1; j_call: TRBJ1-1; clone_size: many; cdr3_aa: CSARRAGPNTEAFF; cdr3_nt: TGCAGTGCTAGAAGGGCAGGACCCAACACTGAAGCTTTCTTT
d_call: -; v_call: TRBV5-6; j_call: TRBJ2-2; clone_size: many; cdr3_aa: CASSLAVFNTGELFF; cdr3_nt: TGTGCCAGCAGCTTGGCCGTCTTCAACACCGGGGAGCTGTTTTTT
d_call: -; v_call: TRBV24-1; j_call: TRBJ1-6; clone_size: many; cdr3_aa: CATSEGAGGTLHF; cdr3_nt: TGTGCCACCAGTGAAGGGGCCGGGGGAACCCTCCACTTT
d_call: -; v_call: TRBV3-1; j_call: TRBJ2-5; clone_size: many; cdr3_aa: CASSQRETQYF; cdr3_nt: TGTGCCAGCAGCCAGAGAGAGACCCAGTACTTC
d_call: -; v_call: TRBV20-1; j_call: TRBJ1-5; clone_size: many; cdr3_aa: CSANEQGDQPQHF; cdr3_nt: TGCAGTGCTAACGAACAGGGAGATCAGCCCCAGCATTTT
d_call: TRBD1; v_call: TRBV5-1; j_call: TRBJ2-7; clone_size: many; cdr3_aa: CASSYDRAYEQYF; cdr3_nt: TGCGCCAGCAGCTATGACAGGGCGTACGAGCAGTACTTC
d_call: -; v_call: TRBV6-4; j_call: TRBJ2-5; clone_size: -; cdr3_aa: CASSPLGPQETQYF; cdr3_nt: TGTGCCAGCAGTCCCCTGGGACCCCAAGAGACCCAGTACTTC
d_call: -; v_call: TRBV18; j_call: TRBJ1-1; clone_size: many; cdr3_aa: CASSPYTGNTEAFF; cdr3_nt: TGTGCCAGCTCACCTTATACAGGGAACACTGAAGCTTTCTTT
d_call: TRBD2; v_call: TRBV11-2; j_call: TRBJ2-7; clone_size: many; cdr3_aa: CASSGGLAGAPEQYF; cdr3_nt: TGTGCCAGCAGCGGTGGACTAGCGGGAGCACCTGAGCAGTACTTC
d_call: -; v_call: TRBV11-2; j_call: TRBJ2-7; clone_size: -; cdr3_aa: CASSFRDTYEQYF; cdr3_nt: TGTGCCAGCAGCTTCAGGGATACCTACGAGCAGTACTTC
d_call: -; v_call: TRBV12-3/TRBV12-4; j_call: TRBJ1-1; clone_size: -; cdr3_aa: CASSSWENTEAFF; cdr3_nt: TGTGCCAGCAGTTCGTGGGAGAACACTGAAGCTTTCTTT
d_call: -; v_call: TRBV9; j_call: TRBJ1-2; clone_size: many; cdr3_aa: CASSVGLEGNGYTF; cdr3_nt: TGTGCCAGCAGCGTAGGTTTGGAGGGGAATGGCTACACCTTC
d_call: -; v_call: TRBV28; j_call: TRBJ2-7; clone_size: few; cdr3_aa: CASSLFGSPTMGQYF; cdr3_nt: TGTGCCAGCAGTTTATTCGGGAGTCCTACGATGGGGCAGTACTTC
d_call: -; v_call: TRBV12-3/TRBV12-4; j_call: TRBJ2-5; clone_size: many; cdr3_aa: CASSFLRQETQYF; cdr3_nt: TGTGCCAGCAGTTTTTTGCGGCAAGAGACCCAGTACTTC
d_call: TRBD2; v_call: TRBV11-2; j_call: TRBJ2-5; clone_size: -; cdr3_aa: CASSPWTSGMGTQYF; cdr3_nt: TGTGCCAGCAGCCCGTGGACTAGCGGGATGGGGACCCAGTACTTC
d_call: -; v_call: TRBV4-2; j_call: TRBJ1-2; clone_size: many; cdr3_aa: CASSQDTDYGYTF; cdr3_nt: TGTGCCAGCAGCCAAGACACAGACTATGGCTACACCTTC